Presented here are 12 T cell receptor beta chains from one specimen sequenced in a study of breast tumors, draining lymph nodes, adjacent tissues (dated by TCRdb to 2016 to 2018). Libraries were made using multiplex PCR. The listed sequencing device is Illumina HiSeq 2000. Using fastp trimming at Q25 and MiXCR clonotype assembly, TCRdb reanalyzed the public sequencing data and kept in-frame beta chains. Rows merge per CDR3 protein into single entries with the most common DNA and genes. Present in this sample are some 140,000 distinct CDR3 sequences, 21% of which were seen just once. The ten largest clones take up roughly 2% of the sample. The axillary draining lymph nodes of breast cancer patients were the source of the lymph node samples. The sample was axillary lymph node tissue. The receptors come from a female donor with breast cancer. Some clones in this sample may be carry-over from other donors' samples.

This clonotype was observed many times. This chain connects TRBV7-9 to TRBJ2-2, with D unresolved. The CDR3 totals 14 residues. V was pared by 5 bases and J by 7 bases, with 14 bases between. Looked up from germline, CDR1 is SEHNR and CDR2 is FQNEAQ (reference sequence). CDR3 protein: CASSPSSTGGELFF. The CDR3 bases are TGTGCCAGCAGCCCAAGTAGTACGGGCGGGGAGCTGTTTTTT.

This chain joins TRBV29-1 and TRBJ2-5; tentatively, D is TRBD2 (6 bases). CDR3 length: 13 amino acids. The V end lost 6 bases, the J end lost 4 bases, and 15 bases lay between the germline ends. Germline CDR1 and CDR2: SQVTM and ANQGSEA. For the CDR3, the DNA is TGCAGCGTCACAGGTGCGGGGCTAGAGACCCAGTACTTC. Protein: CSVTGAGLETQYF.

In this sample, this clonotype turned up many times. The chain links TRBV20-1 to TRBJ2-5; D is undetermined. Trimming removed 1 base at V and 7 bases at J, with 10 bases between. The CDR3 runs 12 residues. The germline gives CDR1 DFQATT, CDR2 SNEGSKA (reference sequence). CDR3 region: CSARVPPGTQYF. DNA of the CDR3: TGCAGTGCTAGAGTCCCCCCGGGGACCCAGTACTTC.

The chain recombines TRBV5-4 with TRBJ2-3; D gene ambiguous. The V end was cut by 3 bases, the J end by 5 bases, with 10 bases between. The germline gives CDR1 SGHNT, CDR2 YYREEE (reference sequence). This CDR3 is built from 13 residues. The DNA for the CDR3 is TGTGCCAGCAGCTCGTCGTATCAAGATACGCAGTATTTT. Protein product: CASSSSYQDTQYF.

This clonotype was seen many times. V usage is TRBV20-1 and J usage is TRBJ2-1; 13 bases line up with TRBD2. The V gene end was trimmed by 1 base and the J gene end by 9 bases; junction bases not matched to a gene: 9. CDR1 is DFQATT, CDR2 SNEGSKA, per germline (reference sequence). This CDR3 region has 16 residues. The CDR3, as DNA: TGCAGTGCTAGAGTTACTAGCGGGAGGGCCCGGATTGAGCAGTTCTTC. It encodes CSARVTSGRARIEQFF.

This clonotype was seen a single time. Being one base from a much bigger clone, this may be a read error. As the CDR3 is not closed by the conserved phenylalanine or tryptophan, this likely results from a read error. The chain is built from TRBV3-1 and TRBJ1-3; possibly TRBD1 for D (6 bases). Between the trimmed V and J ends, which lost 1 base and 1 base, there was a span of 17 bases. The CDR3 totals 18 residues. The germline V gene encodes CDR1 LGHDT and CDR2 YNNKEL (reference sequence). This CDR3 is CASSQVPGGRVSGNTIYL. CDR3 in DNA: TGTGCCAGCAGCCAAGTTCCTGGGGGGCGGGTTTCTGGAAACACCATATATCTT.

This clonotype has just a few counts. The rearrangement links TRBV27 to TRBJ1-5; 8 bases are a match to TRBD1. After removal of 2 bases from V and 7 bases from J, the junction contained 4 bases not matched to a gene. The CDR3 sequence is 14 residues long. CDR1 and CDR2 (germline): MNHEY, SMNVEV (reference sequence). CDR3 sequence reads: CASSLTGGRQPQHF. The CDR3 DNA follows: TGTGCCAGCAGTTTAACAGGGGGAAGACAGCCCCAGCATTTT.

This clonotype was counted at least ten times. V and J are TRBV15 and TRBJ2-1; TRBD2 might be the D (6 bases). Trimming pared 3 bases from V and 9 bases from J, leaving 12 bases between. Germline V gene lookup returns CDR1 LNHNV and CDR2 YYDKDF (reference sequence). This CDR3 comprises 13 residues. CDR3 loop: CATSSGRSGEQFF. The CDR3 nucleotides read TGTGCCACCAGCAGCGGGAGATCGGGTGAGCAGTTCTTC. The full variable domain, its missing parts supplied by reference TRBV15 and TRBJ2-1, is DAMVIQNPRYQVTQFGKPVTLSCSQTLNHNVMYWYQQKSSQAPKLLFHYYDKDFNNEADTPDNFQSRRPNTSFCFLDIRSPGLGDTAMYLCATSSGRSGEQFFGPGTRLTVL.

A word on this clonotype: One base away lies a much larger clone, so this may be a sequencing read error. The V and J genes are TRBV14 and TRBJ2-7; 7 bases are a match to TRBD2. Looked up from germline, CDR1 is SGHDN and CDR2 is FVKESK. The CDR3 has 12 residues. CDR3: CASSHWGGERYF. CDR3 sequence (DNA): TGTGCCAGCAGCCATTGGGGGGGTGAGCGGTACTTC.

This clonotype appeared many times. The DNA for the CDR3 is TGTGCCAGCAGTTCCATCGGGGCTGGAGCCACCTACGAGCAGTACTTC. This encodes CASSSIGAGATYEQYF. V gene TRBV12-3 or TRBV12-4 combines with J gene TRBJ2-7; perhaps D is TRBD1 or TRBD2 (5 bases each). V lost 4 bases and J 2 bases, leaving 18 bases between the germline ends. The CDR3 is made up of 16 amino acids.

This clonotype was counted many times. The V gene is TRBV5-1, the J gene TRBJ2-5; D gene ambiguous. Trimming stripped 4 bases from V and 1 base from J, with 14 bases between. This CDR3 is built from 15 residues. Germline-derived CDR1 and CDR2 are SGHRS and YFSETQ. DNA for the CDR3: TGCGCCAGCAGCCCCTACTCAGACTTCCAAGAGACCCAGTACTTC. Protein product: CASSPYSDFQETQYF.

With respect to this clonotype: A much bigger clone sits one base away, suggesting this may be a read error. The rearrangement joins TRBV12-3 or TRBV12-4 to TRBJ2-1, with 7 nucleotides matching TRBD1. The CDR3 runs 14 residues. This CDR3 is CVSSHLGQNNEQFF. The CDR3 nucleotides read TGTGTCAGCAGTCATTTGGGACAGAACAATGAGCAGTTCTTC.